Listed here is a single T cell receptor (beta chain). The data were taken from a study of T cells expressing NK-cell markers. In the study overall: The sequencing cohort of eight donors included seven HCMV-seropositive individuals and one seronegative individual.

UMIs were included in TCR beta cDNA generated by 5'RACE template switching. Each CDR3 protein gets one entry in TCRdb, which reprocessed the 5' RACE reads and gives no DNA. The table for this sample gives some 340,000 distinct CDR3 sequences. This TCR came from a man between 18 and 69 years old in good health. Material for sequencing was blood T cells: a sorted CD56 or NKG2C T cell subset, CD4+ or CD8+ T cells, or bulk PBMC T cells (not recorded which).

CDR3 region: CAGSNTGELFF. This chain joins TRBV7-9 and TRBJ2-2. Germline values: CDR1 SEHNR, CDR2 FQNEAQ (reference sequence). This CDR3 has 11 residues.